A selection of T cell receptor beta chains follows, all from one sample in a study of blood T cells in healthy people across ages. TCRdb ran MiXCR on the 5' RACE reads and lists one entry per CDR3 protein. The sample includes hundreds of thousands of distinct CDR3 sequences, 53% of them seen just once. Sequencing was done on a sample of blood. The receptors were gathered from a man older than 75 in good health. The CDR3 runs from the conserved cysteine through the conserved F or W. Each record gives: J gene, clone size, D gene, V gene, CDR3 protein, CDR3 DNA. A D gene is named only where the DNA matches it firmly. The size field is filled for only some rows; it gives once, few, many or a size class.

TRBJ2-3,-,-,TRBV7-2,CASSLDTGTNSGYTDTQYF,TGTGCCAGCAGCCTAGACACGGGTACCAATAGCGGATACACAGATACGCAGTATTTT
TRBJ2-6,-,TRBD1,TRBV6-5,CASRQGVFSGANVLTF,TGTGCCAGCAGGCAGGGGGTCTTCTCTGGGGCCAACGTCCTGACTTTC
TRBJ2-7,-,TRBD1,TRBV10-3,CAITPTGANYEQYF,TGTGCCATCACACCGACAGGGGCGAACTACGAGCAGTACTTC
TRBJ1-1,once,-,TRBV6-1,CASSESRFTEAFF,TGTGCCAGCAGTGAGTCCAGGTTTACTGAAGCTTTCTTT
TRBJ2-1,many,-,TRBV4-2,CASGMDYNEQFF,TGTGCCAGCGGAATGGACTACAATGAGCAGTTCTTC
TRBJ2-1,-,-,TRBV24-1,CATSDHGQGRENEQFF,TGTGCCACCAGTGACCACGGGCAGGGAAGGGAGAATGAGCAGTTCTTC
TRBJ2-3,once,-,TRBV2,CASNQLRLAADTQYF,TGTGCCAGCAACCAGTTGAGACTGGCGGCAGATACGCAGTATTTT
TRBJ2-1,-,TRBD2,TRBV5-4,CASSSGIGTRVQFF,TGTGCCAGCAGTTCGGGGATCGGGACTAGAGTACAGTTCTTC
TRBJ2-3,-,-,TRBV20-1,CSASKGERRYAYF,TGCAGTGCTAGCAAGGGGGAGCGCAGATACGCGTATTTT
TRBJ2-2,-,TRBD2,TRBV5-1,CASSSGTSGNTGELFF,TGCGCCAGCAGCTCCGGGACTAGCGGGAACACCGGGGAGCTGTTTTTT
TRBJ2-3,-,TRBD2,TRBV12-3/TRBV12-4,CASSPGGSAEGHRYAYF,TGTGCCAGCAGTCCCGGGGGGTCGGCGGAAGGGCACAGATACGCGTATTTT
TRBJ2-7,-,-,TRBV12-3/TRBV12-4,CASSLGLVRGNEQYF,TGTGCCAGCAGTTTAGGACTAGTCAGGGGGAATGAGCAGTACTTC
TRBJ1-2,few,-,TRBV12-3/TRBV12-4,CASSPSSDRGYGYTF,TGTGCCAGCAGTCCAAGTTCCGACCGGGGCTATGGCTACACCTTC
TRBJ2-3,few,TRBD1,TRBV24-1,CATSDWTGVSPDTQYF,TGTGCCACCAGTGATTGGACAGGGGTCTCTCCAGATACGCAGTATTTT
TRBJ2-1,-,-,TRBV5-4,CASSLLAPYNEQFF,TGTGCCAGCAGCTTACTAGCACCCTACAATGAGCAGTTCTTC
TRBJ2-5,-,TRBD1,TRBV18,CASSPFRGNKETQYF,TGTGCCAGCTCACCATTCAGGGGGAATAAGGAGACCCAGTACTTC
TRBJ2-1,few,-,TRBV5-6,CASSGGTGGYNEQFF,TGTGCCAGCAGCGGTGGGACGGGCGGCTACAATGAGCAGTTCTTC
TRBJ1-2,-,-,TRBV3-1,CASSPIGQGGGYTF,TGTGCCAGCAGTCCGATAGGGCAGGGCGGGGGCTACACCTTC
TRBJ2-1,-,-,TRBV10-2,CASSGVGPYNEQFF,TGCGCCAGCAGTGGAGTAGGCCCCTACAATGAGCAGTTCTTC
TRBJ2-1,once,-,TRBV9,CASSVRGSTYNEQFF,TGTGCCAGCAGCGTACGGGGTTCTACCTACAATGAGCAGTTCTTC
TRBJ2-3,-,TRBD2,TRBV10-3,CASRQREDLGGTDTQYF,TGTGCCAGTCGGCAGCGGGAGGATCTCGGGGGCACAGATACGCAGTATTTT
TRBJ2-3,-,TRBD1,TRBV6-1,CASSARDREHRYAYF,TGTGCCAGCAGTGCACGGGACAGGGAGCACAGATACGCGTATTTT
TRBJ2-5,-,TRBD1,TRBV27,CASSYQGQTKQETQYF,TGTGCCAGCAGTTATCAGGGACAGACAAAACAAGAGACCCAGTACTTC
TRBJ1-2,-,-,TRBV20-1,CSAKSTGNYGYTF,TGCAGTGCTAAGTCGACAGGAAACTATGGCTACACCTTC
TRBJ2-3,few,-,TRBV20-1,CSTGEGSTDTQYF,TGCAGTACGGGGGAAGGGAGCACAGATACGCAGTATTTT
TRBJ1-2,-,TRBD1,TRBV20-1,CSARERGQHGYTF,TGCAGTGCTAGGGAAAGGGGGCAGCATGGCTACACCTTC
TRBJ1-2,-,-,TRBV7-9,CASSVGGQQYGYTF,TGTGCCAGCAGCGTAGGAGGACAGCAATATGGCTACACCTTC
TRBJ2-3,-,-,TRBV15,CATSMAVITDTQYF,TGTGCCACCAGCATGGCAGTGATCACAGATACGCAGTATTTT
TRBJ1-2,-,TRBD1,TRBV5-1,CASSSETGGLGYTF,TGCGCCAGCAGCTCGGAGACAGGGGGCCTTGGCTACACCTTC
TRBJ2-1,few,TRBD2,TRBV29-1,CSVDPGTSLLEQFF,TGCAGCGTTGACCCCGGGACTAGTTTGCTTGAGCAGTTCTTC
TRBJ1-1,-,-,TRBV11-2,CASSQIRGENTEAFF,TGTGCCAGCAGCCAGATCCGGGGGGAGAACACTGAAGCTTTCTTT
TRBJ2-3,-,TRBD2,TRBV29-1,CSVERTSGDRYAYF,TGCAGCGTTGAAAGGACTAGCGGAGACAGATACGCGTATTTT
TRBJ2-1,few,-,TRBV6-1,CASSAQGGRLDEQFF,TGTGCCAGCAGCGCCCAGGGGGGCCGATTGGATGAGCAGTTCTTC
TRBJ2-1,-,TRBD1,TRBV24-1,CATSDPDRVRCNEQFF,TGTGCCACCAGTGATCCCGACAGGGTGCGGTGCAATGAGCAGTTCTTC
TRBJ1-5,-,-,TRBV2,CASSVEQGRQPQHF,TGTGCCAGCAGTGTCGAACAGGGTCGGCAGCCCCAGCATTTT
TRBJ2-3,-,-,TRBV9,CASSVTERPGGRTDTQYF,TGTGCCAGCAGCGTCACGGAGCGGCCTGGCGGCCGCACAGATACGCAGTATTTT
TRBJ2-7,-,TRBD2,TRBV6-1,CASSEASSGVSYEQYF,TGTGCCAGCAGTGAAGCGAGTAGCGGGGTCTCCTACGAGCAGTACTTC
TRBJ1-1,-,-,TRBV2,CASSEARGGRDTEAFF,TGTGCCAGCAGTGAGGCCCGAGGGGGACGGGACACTGAAGCTTTCTTT
TRBJ2-1,-,TRBD2,TRBV9,CASSATSGSSYNEQFF,TGTGCCAGCAGTGCGACTAGCGGGAGCTCCTACAATGAGCAGTTCTTC
TRBJ2-3,-,TRBD2,TRBV20-1,CSARRGAGVADTQYF,TGCAGTGCTAGAAGAGGGGCGGGAGTGGCTGATACGCAGTATTTT
TRBJ2-7,-,-,TRBV5-1,CASSLEAGRDEQYF,TGCGCCAGCAGCTTGGAGGCGGGAAGGGACGAGCAGTACTTC
TRBJ2-7,-,TRBD1,TRBV28,CASSSHGQGSMSYEQYF,TGTGCCAGCAGTTCCCACGGACAGGGCAGTATGTCCTACGAGCAGTACTTC
TRBJ2-1,-,TRBD1,TRBV7-9,CASSEGTGVYNEQFF,TGTGCCAGCAGCGAAGGGACAGGAGTCTACAATGAGCAGTTCTTC
TRBJ2-1,once,TRBD2,TRBV20-1,CSARVGETSGSVRSYNEQFF,TGCAGTGCTAGAGTGGGCGAGACTAGCGGGAGCGTTCGGTCTTACAATGAGCAGTTCTTC
TRBJ2-3,-,TRBD2,TRBV29-1,CSVKGRAGGGTDTQYF,TGCAGCGTGAAGGGACGAGCGGGAGGTGGCACAGATACGCAGTATTTT
TRBJ2-7,-,-,TRBV10-1,CASSELGGEQYF,TGCGCCAGCAGTGAGTTAGGCGGTGAGCAGTACTTC
TRBJ1-2,-,-,TRBV25-1,CASAQDLLYGYTF,TGTGCCAGCGCACAAGACTTACTCTATGGCTACACCTTC
TRBJ2-6,-,-,TRBV5-1,CASSSPAPGTKTRVGANVLTF,TGCGCCAGCAGCTCCCCAGCTCCGGGAACGAAAACCAGGGTTGGGGCCAACGTCCTGACTTTC